Listed below are T cell receptor beta chains from one sample, sequenced in a study of blood T cell repertoires in COVID-19. Some clones are missing from TCRdb's copy, which holds only in-frame ones; the method was immunoSEQ multiplex PCR. The sample lists some 60,000 clones; about 90% were seen once. The sequenced material came from peripheral blood. The receptors come from a man aged 55 to 70 with acute or convalescent COVID-19. The CDR3 runs from the conserved cysteine through the conserved F or W. Fields, in order: J gene, clone size, V gene, D gene, CDR3 protein, CDR3 DNA. A D gene is named only where the DNA matches it firmly. Size tells how often a clone was seen (once, few, many) or the class of an expanded clone, and some rows leave it out.

>TRBJ1-1|.|TRBV10-1|.
CAILRNTEAFF
TGCGCCATCTTGAGGAACACTGAAGCTTTCTTT
>TRBJ1-5|.|TRBV5-1|.
CASREGPEGPQHF
TGCGCCAGCAGAGAGGGCCCGGAAGGGCCCCAGCATTTT
>TRBJ2-5|.|TRBV6-5|.
CASSWTVRKETQYF
TGTGCCAGCAGTTGGACTGTCAGAAAAGAGACCCAGTACTTC
>TRBJ2-3|.|TRBV7-2|TRBD1
CASSSDRGKTDTQYF
TGTGCCAGCAGCTCGGACAGGGGGAAGACAGATACGCAGTATTTT
>TRBJ1-2|.|TRBV12-2|.
CASRRGGLNYGYTF
TGTGCAAGTCGCCGAGGAGGCTTGAACTATGGCTACACCTTC
>TRBJ1-6|.|TRBV11-3|TRBD1
CASSLRTDRDSPLHF
TGTGCCAGCAGCTTACGGACGGACAGGGATTCACCCCTCCACTTT
>TRBJ2-5|.|TRBV29-1|.
CSGGRGETQYF
TGCAGCGGGGGGCGGGGAGAGACCCAGTACTTC
>TRBJ1-5|once|TRBV9|.
CASSAGSNQPQHF
TGTGCCAGCAGCGCGGGAAGCAATCAGCCCCAGCATTTT
>TRBJ1-3|.|TRBV6-5|.
CASRDGMSGNTIYF
TGTGCCAGCAGGGACGGGATGTCTGGAAACACCATATATTTT
>TRBJ2-7|.|TRBV11-2|TRBD2
CASRTSGRSSYEQYF
TGTGCCAGCAGAACTAGCGGCAGGAGCTCCTACGAGCAGTACTTC
>TRBJ2-1|.|TRBV29-1|TRBD1
CSSEGDRGNEQFF
TGCAGCTCGGAAGGGGACAGGGGCAATGAGCAGTTCTTC
>TRBJ2-3|.|TRBV4-1|.
CASSQVGSDTQYF
TGCGCCAGCAGCCAAGTTGGCTCAGATACGCAGTATTTT
>TRBJ1-5|.|TRBV19|.
CASSISPSQAINQPQHF
TGTGCCAGTAGTATATCACCGAGCCAGGCGATAAATCAGCCCCAGCATTTT
>TRBJ2-7|.|TRBV29-1|.
CSAAGTMSSYEQYF
TGCAGCGCTGCGGGGACCATGAGCTCCTACGAGCAGTACTTC
>TRBJ2-1|.|TRBV5-4|.
CASSLVGYNEQFF
TGTGCCAGCAGCTTGGTCGGGTACAATGAGCAGTTCTTC
>TRBJ2-2|once|TRBV29-1|TRBD2
CLFPGGGLTAGELFF
TGCCTCTTCCCGGGCGGGGGGCTAACGGCCGGGGAGCTGTTTTTT
>TRBJ1-1|once|TRBV19|.
CASSILRGTEAFF
TGTGCCAGTAGTATACTCAGAGGGACTGAAGCTTTCTTT
>TRBJ1-5|.|TRBV27|.
CASRRETGIPNQPQHF
TGTGCCAGCAGACGGGAAACAGGGATTCCCAATCAGCCCCAGCATTTT
>TRBJ2-1|.|TRBV20-1|.
CSARPDNEQFF
TGCAGTGCTAGACCAGACAATGAGCAGTTCTTC
>TRBJ1-3|once|TRBV19|.
CASSIGASYSSGNTIYF
TGTGCCAGTAGTATTGGGGCAAGCTACAGCTCTGGAAACACCATATATTTT
>TRBJ2-3|.|TRBV12-5|.
CASGLAVTTSSRTDTQYF
TGTGCTAGTGGCCTCGCTGTAACTACTAGCAGCCGCACAGATACGCAGTATTTT
>TRBJ2-7|.|TRBV28|.
CASSLGLFRQSSYEQYF
TGTGCCAGCAGTTTGGGCCTGTTCAGGCAGAGCTCCTACGAGCAGTACTTC
>TRBJ1-4|.|TRBV29-1|.
CSVEGGEKLFF
TGCAGCGTTGAGGGGGGTGAAAAACTGTTTTTT
>TRBJ2-1|.|TRBV28|TRBD1
CASTRQGSRNEQFF
TGTGCCAGCACCCGACAGGGGTCCCGCAATGAGCAGTTCTTC
>TRBJ1-4|.|TRBV5-4|.
CASSLDPGTNEKLFF
TGTGCCAGCAGCTTGGACCCAGGCACTAATGAAAAACTGTTTTTT
>TRBJ2-7|.|TRBV11-3|TRBD2
CASSPVSGGYEQYF
TGTGCCAGCAGCCCCGTGTCGGGGGGCTACGAGCAGTACTTC
>TRBJ2-1|.|TRBV19|.
CASSTQGPYNEQFF
TGTGCCAGTAGTACACAGGGACCCTACAATGAGCAGTTCTTC
>TRBJ1-4|.|TRBV19|TRBD1
CASLKGQTTNEKLFF
TGTGCCAGCCTAAAGGGACAGACAACTAATGAAAAACTGTTTTTT
>TRBJ2-2|.|TRBV29-1|TRBD1
CSATRQGATGELFF
TGCAGCGCCACCCGACAGGGGGCGACCGGGGAGCTGTTTTTT
>TRBJ1-4|.|TRBV6-2/TRBV6-3|.
CASSYGRGREKLFF
TGTGCCAGCAGTTACGGGCGGGGGCGTGAAAAACTGTTTTTT
>TRBJ1-2|.|TRBV7-3|.
CASSFAGGDYGYTF
TGTGCCAGCAGCTTTGCAGGAGGGGACTATGGCTACACCTTC
>TRBJ2-7|.|TRBV24-1|TRBD1
CATRTPLFDRDRYEQYF
TGTGCCACCAGGACGCCCCTCTTTGACAGGGATCGCTACGAGCAGTACTTC
>TRBJ2-7|.|TRBV10-3|TRBD1
CAISEWDRNYEQYF
TGTGCCATCAGTGAGTGGGACAGAAACTACGAGCAGTACTTC
>TRBJ2-1|.|TRBV5-1|.
CASSLDLAEQFF
TGCGCCAGCAGCTTGGATTTGGCTGAGCAGTTCTTC
>TRBJ2-1|.|TRBV24-1|TRBD2
CATSALGLAESYEQFF
TGTGCCACCAGTGCACTAGGACTAGCGGAATCCTATGAGCAGTTCTTC
>TRBJ1-6|.|TRBV28|TRBD1
CASSLGGQGISPLHF
TGTGCCAGCAGTTTAGGGGGACAGGGTATCTCACCCCTCCACTTT
>TRBJ2-4|.|TRBV5-1|.
CASSLRSTDIQYF
TGCGCCAGCAGCTTGCGCTCGACAGACATTCAGTACTTC
>TRBJ2-3|.|TRBV9|.
CASSPRGATGLDTQYF
TGTGCCAGCAGCCCCAGGGGGGCCACCGGTTTGGATACGCAGTATTTT
>TRBJ2-7|.|TRBV19|.
CASSTGANSYEQYF
TGTGCCAGTAGTACAGGGGCGAACTCCTACGAGCAGTACTTC
>TRBJ2-7|.|TRBV6-6|.
CAVLEAREQYF
TGTGCCGTTTTAGAAGCTCGGGAGCAGTACTTC
>TRBJ2-1|.|TRBV5-1|TRBD2
CASTVVSGSSHNEQFF
TGCGCCAGCACGGTGGTTAGCGGGAGTTCCCACAATGAGCAGTTCTTC
>TRBJ2-5|once|TRBV28|.
CASSLSVQGGETQYF
TGTGCCAGCAGTTTATCGGTCCAGGGGGGAGAGACCCAGTACTTC
>TRBJ2-7|once|TRBV5-4|.
CASSLEPGVTYEQYF
TGTGCCAGCAGCTTGGAGCCAGGGGTGACCTACGAGCAGTACTTC
>TRBJ2-7|.|TRBV6-4|.
CASSAFPQSWQYF
TGTGCCAGCAGTGCCTTCCCACAGAGCTGGCAGTACTTC
>TRBJ1-2|.|TRBV11-2|.
CASSSTQNYGYTF
TGTGCCAGCAGCTCCACACAAAACTATGGCTACACCTTC
>TRBJ2-5|.|TRBV20-1|TRBD2
CSARGLAGLETQYF
TGCAGTGCTCGTGGACTAGCGGGATTAGAGACCCAGTACTTC
>TRBJ2-7|.|TRBV9|TRBD1
CASSSADRDIYEQYF
TGTGCCAGCAGCTCAGCGGACAGGGATATCTACGAGCAGTACTTC
>TRBJ1-2|.|TRBV28|TRBD1
CASSPTGDFYGYTF
TGTGCCAGCAGTCCAACAGGGGATTTCTATGGCTACACCTTC
>TRBJ1-6|.|TRBV3-1/TRBV3-2|.
CASREGGPFNSPLHF
TGTGCCAGCAGGGAAGGGGGTCCGTTCAATTCACCCCTCCACTTT
>TRBJ2-2|.|TRBV7-3|TRBD1
CASSSPGTGRTGELFF
TGTGCCAGCAGCTCACCGGGGACAGGGAGGACCGGGGAGCTGTTTTTT
>TRBJ1-2|.|TRBV11-3|.
CASSLVVGAVGYGYTF
TGTGCCAGCAGCTTAGTTGTGGGGGCTGTTGGCTATGGCTACACCTTC
>TRBJ2-3|once|TRBV18|.
CASSPGSTDTQYF
TGTGCCAGCTCACCGGGCAGCACAGATACGCAGTATTTT
>TRBJ2-7|.|TRBV4-3|.
CASSQDSGTYEQYF
TGCGCCAGCAGCCAAGATTCAGGGACCTACGAGCAGTACTTC
>TRBJ1-1|.|TRBV6-5|TRBD1
CASSRTGDTEAFF
TGTGCCAGCAGTCGCACAGGGGACACTGAAGCTTTCTTT